This T cell receptor beta chain comes out of a study of blood T cell repertoires in COVID-19. Background on the study: Some COVID-19 samples were acute and others convalescent; all came from the United States, Italy and Spain. The analysed material was cDNA or gDNA that came from T cells, B-cell-depleted T cells, or PBMCs.

Original methodology: Cell counts per sample came from amplifying reference gene primers. Repertoires were generated with immunoSEQ multiplex PCR, while TCRdb's copy carries only in-frame clones and drops some. V and J calls and clone size follow that table, whereas D and trimming were derived from the DNA. This table has 400,000 to 550,000 clones, around nine tenths appearing once. This CDR3 has 18 amino acids. V was pared by 3 bases and J by 1 base, with 8 bases of the junction left unmatched. CDR1 KGHSH and CDR2 LQKENI come from the germline V gene. The sequenced material came from peripheral blood. The rearrangement joins TRBV18 to TRBJ2-6, with 8 bases aligning to TRBD1. The clonotype originates from a woman under 40 with acute or convalescent COVID-19. CDR3 loop: CASSPRAGGASGANVLTF. The CDR3 DNA follows: TGTGCCAGCTCACCCCGGGCAGGGGGCGCTTCTGGGGCCAACGTCCTGACTTTC.